Reported below is one T cell receptor beta chain. This receptor's antigen is unknown. One base away there is no much larger clone; base qualities are not given. These data come from a study of vaccination and CD4 T cells after COVID-19 (dated by TCRdb to between 2021 and 2024). About the investigation overall: Convalescent patients had a positive SARS-CoV-2 result on nasal swab PCR, and of these patients, under ten had mild disease and one had severe disease. The convalescent cohort included six males and four females, with two Hispanic individuals, seven Caucasians, two Asians and one multiracial person. Participants received two doses of either the Pfizer-BioNTech BNT162b2 vaccine (n=8) or the Moderna mRNA-1273 vaccine (n=2). Post-COVID blood samples were collected from convalescent patients a median of around 100 days after diagnosis, with a range of about 30 to 161 days. Post-vaccine blood samples were obtained a median of about 77 days after the second vaccine dose, with a range of about 12 to 241 days. For three convalescent patients, samples were collected at an early post-vaccination timepoint (day 14) as well as at a late post-vaccination timepoint (days 161 to 241). The cultures were stimulated with overlapping spike peptide pools from SARS-CoV-2 and from the common cold coronaviruses HCoV-NL63, HCoV-OC43 and HCoV-229E. Control cultures used a CEFX viral epitope pool as positive control, an HIV-1 Nef peptide pool as negative control, or no peptide. In 10 COVID-19 convalescent patients and a few infection-naive healthy vaccine recipients, the spike-specific CD4+ TCR repertoire before mRNA vaccination was compared with the repertoire after mRNA vaccination. Results and caveats for the whole study, not just this receptor: Only a relatively small number of convalescent patients were included in the study, and early timepoints following natural infection were not analyzed. Of the vaccine-specific clones in convalescent patients, 304 of 307, or nearly all, reacted only to SARS-CoV-2 spike and did not cross-react with common cold coronaviruses. Among the post-vaccine SARS-CoV-2-reactive clones in convalescent patients, a median about 89% showed up only after vaccination, which suggests vaccine-specific priming. Although the median number of SARS-CoV-2-reactive clonotypes went up from roughly 23 after infection to approximately 40 after vaccination, the increase was not significant.

V ends up 5 bases short and J 3 bases short, with an unmatched junction base count of 11. Inclusive of the bounding cysteine and phenylalanine, the CDR3 is 17 residues long. The entry retains the CDR3 DNA only, 51 bases that are in frame from base 1. In the germline V gene (reference sequence), CDR1 corresponds to DFQATT and CDR2 to SNEGSKA. Sample time point, as interpreted from the label and publication: late sampling 161 to 241 days after vaccination in a few convalescent patients. The treatment or condition label of this sample denotes: roughly ten-day PBMC culture with coronavirus spike peptide pools or control peptides (ViraFEST assay). The study used the ViraFEST assay, which expanded antigen-specific T cells with peptide pools and then identified expanded clonotypes by TCR sequencing. Positive SARS-CoV-2 PCR tests in the convalescent patients dated from March to December 2020, before Alpha, Beta and Delta variants emerged in the United States. Approximately 2.1 million PBMCs per well were cultured in IMDM with roughly 5.5% human AB serum and approximately 10 IU/ml IL-2, plus 10 ug/ml peptide pools. Half of the culture medium was replaced with fresh IL-2-containing medium on days 3 and 7. Once the cells had been in culture for over nine days, the EasySep CD4+ T cell isolation kit was used to isolate CD4+ T cells by negative selection. Ficoll-Paque Plus gradient centrifugation was used to isolate PBMCs from whole blood, and the isolated PBMCs were then either used fresh or cryopreserved at -140C. Culture conditions were generally each tested in triplicate wells.

Library preparation was by PCR. DNA from cultured CD4+ T cells was subjected to TCR sequencing with the Oncomine TCR Beta short-read assay at the Johns Hopkins FTIC core. The QIAamp micro DNA kit was used to extract genomic DNA from the cultured CD4+ T cells. Oncomine TCR Beta libraries from cultured CD4+ T cells were pooled using unique dual indexes and sequenced on an Illumina iSeq 100. In the source study's methods: Non-productive sequences were removed, and CDR3s not starting with C, not ending with F or W, or shorter than 7 amino acids were discarded. Antigen-specific clonotypes were identified using the MANAFEST web application through comparison of peptide-stimulated wells with reference and other culture wells. An FDR below 0.05, an odds ratio above 5, and a productive frequency above 0.1% in at least two of three replicate wells were required for clones to be considered positive. A clonotype was classed as cross-reactive if the clonotype showed significant expansion both in SARS-CoV-2 spike wells and in at least one common cold coronavirus spike condition. Similarity between CDR3 sequences was evaluated in R version 3.6.1 using Levenshtein distances (stringdist) and unrooted phylogenetic trees (ape). Using fastp at Q25 and MiXCR, TCRdb reprocessed the public reads and kept productive beta chains. Each entry merges the rows of one CDR3 protein and shows their most common DNA and genes. Here the V and J calls rest on TCRdb's processing, not on the authors' analysis. In all, the sample holds 25,000 to 30,000 distinct CDR3 sequences, and roughly 38% of those were seen once. About 3.2% of the sample lies in the top ten.

The sequence links TRBV20-1 to TRBJ2-7; 15 central bases correspond to TRBD2. Sample: CD4+ T cells from blood, cultured in vitro, taken about 7 months after SARS-CoV-2 vaccination. This receptor was obtained from a human donor who had recovered from COVID-19. The CDR3 loop reads CSAPGTSGRQSGYEQYF. The nucleotide sequence reads TGCAGTGCTCCCGGGACTAGCGGGAGGCAATCGGGCTACGAGCAGTACTTC.